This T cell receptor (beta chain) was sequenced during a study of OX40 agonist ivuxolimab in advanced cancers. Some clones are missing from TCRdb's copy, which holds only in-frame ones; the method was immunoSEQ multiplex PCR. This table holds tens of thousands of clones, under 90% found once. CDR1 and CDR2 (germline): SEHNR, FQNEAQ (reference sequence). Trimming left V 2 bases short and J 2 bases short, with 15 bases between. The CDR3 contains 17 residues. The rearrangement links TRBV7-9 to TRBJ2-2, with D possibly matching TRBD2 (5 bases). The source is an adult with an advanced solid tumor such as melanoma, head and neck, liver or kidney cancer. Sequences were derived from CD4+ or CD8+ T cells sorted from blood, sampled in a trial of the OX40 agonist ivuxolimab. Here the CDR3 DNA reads TGTGCCAGCAGCTTAAGTCTGGACTTCTTCAACACCGGGGAGCTGTTTTTT. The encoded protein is CASSLSLDFFNTGELFF. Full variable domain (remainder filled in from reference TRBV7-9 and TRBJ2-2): DTGVSQNPRHKITKRGQNVTFRCDPISEHNRLYWYRQTLGQGPEFLTYFQNEAQLEKSRLLSDRFSAERPKGSFSTLEIQRTEQGDSAMYLCASSLSLDFFNTGELFFGEGSRLTVL.